Presented here are 8 T cell receptor beta chains from one specimen sequenced in a study of cytomegalovirus exposure and HLA in healthy donors. The PCR used 60 Vbeta and 13 Jbeta primers. The repertoire was sequenced with immunoSEQ multiplex PCR; TCRdb's copy has only in-frame clones and lacks some. The data hold tens of thousands of clones, with 70% to 85% observed a single time. Input material: PBMCs. These receptors were obtained from a man aged 25 to 40 in good health and CMV-seronegative.

The chain joins TRBV9 to TRBJ1-1; D unclear. Trimming removed 3 bases at V and 3 bases at J, with 12 bases between. The CDR3 consists of 14 residues. Germline V lookup: CDR1 SGDLS, CDR2 YYNGEE. This CDR3 is CASSAGAQDTEAFF. In DNA form, the CDR3 reads TGTGCCAGCAGCGCTGGCGCGCAGGACACTGAAGCTTTCTTT.

The CDR3 DNA reads as TGTGCCAGCACCCATAGGTTGTGGCAGGGAAACACTGAAGCTTTCTTT. As protein: CASTHRLWQGNTEAFF. V gene TRBV11-1 combines with J gene TRBJ1-1; the D gene is possibly TRBD1 (5 bases). V was clipped by 7 bases and J by 2 bases, with 20 bases between them. The CDR3 sequence is 16 residues long. Germline V gives CDR1 SGHAT, CDR2 FQDESV (reference sequence).

V usage is TRBV6-5 and J usage is TRBJ1-2; D is ambiguous. Germline assignment: CDR1 MNHEY and CDR2 SVGAGI. V dropped 2 bases and J dropped 5 bases, with 9 bases sitting between them. The CDR3 has 13 residues. CDR3 sequence reads: CASSYVREYGYTF. The CDR3 DNA reads TGTGCCAGCAGTTACGTAAGGGAGTATGGCTACACCTTC.

This clone occurred once. The identical CDR3 is also encoded by other nucleotide sequences in the sample. V usage is TRBV5-4 and J usage is TRBJ2-5, with 13 bases aligning to TRBD2. The J segment lost 1 base and the V segment lost 4 bases, leaving 4 bases of the junction unmatched. Germline V lookup: CDR1 SGHNT, CDR2 YYREEE (reference sequence). The CDR3 is made up of 16 amino acids. CDR3 nucleotide sequence: TGTGCCAGCAGCCCAAGACTAGCGGGGGGCCAAGAGACCCAGTACTTC. Protein: CASSPRLAGGQETQYF.

The chain has TRBV5-1 and TRBJ1-2; D might be TRBD1 (6 bases). CDR3 length equals 12 residues. Germline lookup yields CDR1 SGHRS and CDR2 YFSETQ. V was pared by 5 bases and J by 6 bases, with 11 bases between. The chain's CDR3 is CASSSQGDGYTF. In DNA form, the CDR3 reads TGCGCCAGCAGTTCACAGGGCGATGGCTACACCTTC.

The chain couples TRBV5-4 to TRBJ2-1; 9 nucleotides line up with TRBD2. There are 18 residues in the CDR3. The V and J ends lost 4 bases and 3 bases, in that order; junction bases with no gene match: 14. Per the germline V gene, CDR1 is SGHNT and CDR2 is YYREEE (reference sequence). The CDR3 DNA follows: TGTGCCAGCAGCCCCTCTGGGGCTAGCGGGGCTGGCTACAATGAGCAGTTCTTC. It specifies CASSPSGASGAGYNEQFF.

This sequence joins TRBV7-9 and TRBJ1-6; tentative D call: TRBD1 (5 bases). V was cut by 5 bases and J by 11 bases, with 22 bases left in between. Germline V lookup: CDR1 SEHNR, CDR2 FQNEAQ (reference sequence). The CDR3 is 16 amino acids. In DNA, the CDR3 is TGTGCCAGCAGCCGAACCCCCAGGGCTTCGCCACCACCCCTCCACTTT. It specifies CASSRTPRASPPPLHF.

The rearrangement links TRBV6-5 to TRBJ2-5; maybe TRBD2 (7 bases). The J call is doubtful: the DNA matches TRBJ2-7 better. CDR1 and CDR2 (germline): MNHEY, SVGAGI. The CDR3 runs 13 residues. The CDR3 nucleotides read TGTGCCAGCTTAGGGGGGGACTCCTACGAGCAGTACTTC. Protein product: CASLGGDSYEQYF.